The 13 T cell receptor beta chains in this list originate from one sample, sequenced in a study of shared clonotypes between healthy human individuals. Assay used: immunoSEQ multiplex PCR; TCRdb lists only in-frame clones, some missing. The sample has about 2.3 million clones, roughly 92% seen once. The source material was naive CD4+ T cells from PBMCs. Subset: CD45RA+ positively selected. The receptor set was obtained from a man between 18 and 29 years old in good health. Some clones in this sample may be carry-over from other donors' samples.

This clone was detected a few times. This sample also contains other DNA sequences that code for the same CDR3. CDR3 sequence: CASNRQGDTGELFF. The CDR3 coding sequence is TGCGCCAGCAACCGACAGGGCGACACCGGGGAGCTGTTTTTT. The J gene is TRBJ2-2, the V gene TRBV5-1, with 7 bases aligning to TRBD1. The J segment lost 3 bases and the V segment lost 6 bases, leaving 5 bases of the junction unmatched. The CDR3 loop spans 14 amino acids. The germline V gene encodes CDR1 SGHRS and CDR2 YFSETQ. Full variable domain (outside the CDR3, taken from reference TRBV5-1 and TRBJ2-2): KAGVTQTPRYLIKTRGQQVTLSCSPISGHRSVSWYQQTPGQGLQFLFEYFSETQRNKGNFPGRFSGRQFSNSRSEMNVSTLELGDSALYLCASNRQGDTGELFFGEGSRLTVL.

The V call is TRBV29-1, the J call TRBJ2-7, with D hard to call. This CDR3 is 12 amino acids long. The germline CDR1 and CDR2 sequences are SQVTM and ANQGSEA. Trimming stripped 6 bases from V and 3 bases from J, with 12 bases between. CDR3 sequence: CSVETGIYEQYF. The CDR3 nucleotides read TGCAGCGTGGAGACGGGCATCTACGAGCAGTACTTC.

The chain links TRBV5-1 to TRBJ2-7; D may match TRBD1 or TRBD2 (5 bases each). The germline gives CDR1 SGHRS, CDR2 YFSETQ. This CDR3 region has 12 residues. Deletions cut 0 bases from V and 10 bases from J, with 11 bases between. The CDR3 loop is CASSLGGTTQYF. CDR3 nucleotide sequence: TGCGCCAGCAGCTTGGGGGGGACCACACAGTACTTC. The complete variable domain, with remaining parts taken from reference TRBV5-1 and TRBJ2-7, reads KAGVTQTPRYLIKTRGQQVTLSCSPISGHRSVSWYQQTPGQGLQFLFEYFSETQRNKGNFPGRFSGRQFSNSRSEMNVSTLELGDSALYLCASSLGGTTQYFGPGTRLTVT.

The V call is TRBV11-2, the J call TRBJ2-7; the D gene is possibly TRBD2 (5 bases). The CDR3 consists of 13 residues. Trimming shortened V by 4 bases and J by 3 bases, and 10 bases separated the two germline ends. Germline V gene data show CDR1 as SGHAT and CDR2 as FQNNGV. CDR3 region: CASSSMRVYEQYF. CDR3 DNA: TGTGCCAGCAGCTCTATGCGGGTCTACGAGCAGTACTTC. Looking up the rest from reference TRBV11-2 and TRBJ2-7 gives the full variable domain: EAGVAQSPRYKIIEKRQSVAFWCNPISGHATLYWYQQILGQGPKLLIQFQNNGVVDDSQLPKDRFSAERLKGVDSTLKIQPAKLEDSAVYLCASSSMRVYEQYFGPGTRLTVT.

As regards this clone: Other DNA sequences of this sample code for an identical CDR3. The chain employs TRBV7-9 and TRBJ2-3; TRBD1 aligns across 9 bases. J lost 0 bases, V lost 2 bases, and 3 bases had no gene match. This CDR3 contains 16 residues. Germline V gives CDR1 SEHNR, CDR2 FQNEAQ (reference sequence). The DNA for the CDR3 is TGTGCCAGCAGCTTATGGGGGACAGGGAGCACAGATACGCAGTATTTT. Its translation is CASSLWGTGSTDTQYF.

The chain links TRBV5-4 to TRBJ2-1; D uncertain. The germline V gene encodes CDR1 SGHNT and CDR2 YYREEE (reference sequence). The V end was cut by 4 bases, the J end by 0 bases, with 11 bases between. The CDR3 covers 15 residues. Written as DNA, the CDR3 is TGTGCCAGCAGCCCCACGCCCAACTCCTACAATGAGCAGTTCTTC. This translates into CASSPTPNSYNEQFF.

V and J are TRBV5-8 and TRBJ2-7, with 10 positions matching TRBD2. V was pared by 3 bases and J by 0 bases, with 9 bases of the junction left unmatched. The germline gives CDR1 SGHTS, CDR2 YDEGEE. This CDR3 region has 17 residues. The CDR3 DNA reads TGTGCCAGCAGCTCCCGCGGACTAGCGGACCACTCCTACGAGCAGTACTTC. This gives the protein CASSSRGLADHSYEQYF.

The chain employs TRBV2 and TRBJ2-1, with D perhaps TRBD2 (6 bases). In germline, CDR1 is SNHLY, CDR2 FYNNEI. This CDR3 has 14 amino acids. V was clipped by 6 bases and J by 0 bases, with 9 bases between them. The CDR3 DNA sequence: TGTGCCAGCAGCGCGACTAGCTCCTACAATGAGCAGTTCTTC. Protein product: CASSATSSYNEQFF.

The genes are TRBV6-6 and TRBJ2-5; D unresolved. The CDR3 has 14 amino acids. Trimming pared 7 bases from V and 6 bases from J, leaving 18 bases between. Germline V gene sequence: CDR1 MNHNY, CDR2 SVGAGI (reference sequence). In nucleotides, the CDR3 is TGTGCCAGCACCGGGCTAGGAGACGGGCAGACCCAGTACTTC. It codes for CASTGLGDGQTQYF.

The chain recombines TRBV11-2 with TRBJ2-2, with 7 bases identical to TRBD2. V dropped 3 bases and J dropped 0; count of bases not matched to a gene: 4. The germline V gene has CDR1 SGHAT and CDR2 FQNNGV. The CDR3 is 16 residues long. CDR3: CASSFTAGANTGELFF. CDR3 nucleotides: TGTGCCAGCAGCTTCACGGCGGGAGCGAACACCGGGGAGCTGTTTTTT. The entire variable domain, with the rest obtained from reference TRBV11-2 and TRBJ2-2, is as follows: EAGVAQSPRYKIIEKRQSVAFWCNPISGHATLYWYQQILGQGPKLLIQFQNNGVVDDSQLPKDRFSAERLKGVDSTLKIQPAKLEDSAVYLCASSFTAGANTGELFFGEGSRLTVL.

This chain links TRBV6-5 with TRBJ2-7, with 8 bases fitting TRBD1. The V gene end was trimmed by 6 bases and the J gene end by 3 bases; junction bases not matched to a gene: 7. The CDR3 is 14 residues long. Germline assignment: CDR1 MNHEY and CDR2 SVGAGI. In DNA form, the CDR3 reads TGTGCCAGCAGAAGGGACAGGAAAGACTACGAGCAGTACTTC. Translating it yields CASRRDRKDYEQYF.

Comment on this clone: The sample carries other DNA sequences with the same CDR3. This rearrangement joins TRBV11-3 to TRBJ2-3; possibly TRBD2 for D (6 bases). The V end was cut by 0 bases, the J end by 3 bases, with 10 bases between. CDR3 length equals 15 residues. CDR1 is SGHNT, CDR2 YENEEA, per germline. CDR3 bases: TGTGCCAGCAGCTTAGACTCGGGGAGGACAGATACGCAGTATTTT. This translates into CASSLDSGRTDTQYF.

The rearrangement uses TRBV7-9 and TRBJ2-7; possible D gene TRBD2, 5 bases. The ends were cut back, 2 bases at V and 3 bases at J, with 11 bases in the middle. The CDR3 is 14 amino acids. Germline V gene sequence: CDR1 SEHNR, CDR2 FQNEAQ (reference sequence). CDR3 amino acids: CASSLFSGNYEQYF. In DNA, the CDR3 is TGTGCCAGCAGCTTATTTTCGGGGAACTACGAGCAGTACTTC.